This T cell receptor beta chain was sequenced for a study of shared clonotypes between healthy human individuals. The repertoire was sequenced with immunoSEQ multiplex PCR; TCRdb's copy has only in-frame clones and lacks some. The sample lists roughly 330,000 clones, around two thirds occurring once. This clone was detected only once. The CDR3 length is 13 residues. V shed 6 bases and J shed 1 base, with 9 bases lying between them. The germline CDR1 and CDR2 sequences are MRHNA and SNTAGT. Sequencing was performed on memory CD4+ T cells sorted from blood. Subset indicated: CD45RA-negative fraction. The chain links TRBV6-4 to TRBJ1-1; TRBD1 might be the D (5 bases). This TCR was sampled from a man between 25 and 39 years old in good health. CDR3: CASRVQGNTEAFF. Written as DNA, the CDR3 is TGTGCCAGCAGGGTCCAGGGGAACACTGAAGCTTTCTTT.